One and the same sample provided the 27 T cell receptor beta chains below, sequenced in a study of graft-versus-host responses after intestinal transplantation (dated by TCRdb to the early 2020s). These TCRs are of unknown antigen specificity. The intended sense of this specimen's time point label: cells obtained before transplantation from donor or recipient. Library preparation employed the immunoSEQ multiplex PCR assay. The immuneACCESS repertoire file appears here via TCRdb, limited to in-frame rearrangements. These files lack a portion of the clones; in checked studies, under half of the deficit traces to unresolved V genes, and the cause of the others is not known. The sample includes about 84,000 clones, with roughly 90% observed a single time. The ten largest account for about 0.38% of the sample. Sequenced material: unstimulated CD4+ T cells sorted from spleen or lymph node cells, taken before transplant. These receptors came from a human donor who was the organ donor for an intestinal transplant.

The CDR3 loop reads CASSLHRAAGNTIYF. DNA of the CDR3: TGTGCCAGCAGCTTGCACAGGGCGGCTGGAAACACCATATATTTT. This chain uses TRBV5-5 with TRBJ1-3; D is possibly TRBD1 (6 bases). CDR1 is SGHKS, CDR2 YYEKEE, per germline (reference sequence). The ends were cut back, 1 base at V and 2 bases at J, with 10 bases in the middle. This CDR3 comprises 15 residues.

In its sample, this clone was seen a few times. The chain carries TRBV30 and TRBJ1-1, with D perhaps matching TRBD1 (5 bases). The germline V gene has CDR1 GTSNPN and CDR2 SVGIG (reference sequence). V was pared by 1 base and J by 3 bases, with 9 bases between. This CDR3 spans 13 amino acids. CDR3: CAWSGAGYTEAFF. The CDR3 DNA follows: TGTGCCTGGAGTGGAGCAGGGTACACTGAAGCTTTCTTT.

The V gene is TRBV20-1, the J gene TRBJ1-2, with D unresolved. The CDR3 is made up of 11 amino acids. V lost 7 bases and J lost 10, with 16 bases in between. The germline V gene has CDR1 DFQATT and CDR2 SNEGSKA (reference sequence). CDR3 coding DNA: TGCAGTGTCGAGACATCTTCTATCTACACCTTC. It yields the protein CSVETSSIYTF.

V and J are TRBV29-1 and TRBJ1-1; weak D call: TRBD1 (6 bases). Trimming left V 5 bases short and J 1 base short, with 14 bases between. CDR1 and CDR2 from the germline V gene are SQVTM and ANQGSEA. This CDR3 region has 14 residues. CDR3 nucleotide sequence: TGCAGCGTTAGGAACAGGGTTACGAACACTGAAGCTTTCTTT. This translates into CSVRNRVTNTEAFF.

The gene calls are TRBV6-1 and TRBJ1-2, with D unresolved. Germline V CDR1 and CDR2: MNHNS, SASEGT. Trimming took 4 bases from V and 8 from J, leaving 14 bases between them. The CDR3 sequence is 13 residues long. Here the CDR3 reads CASSGGFVEGYTF. For the CDR3, the DNA is TGTGCCAGCAGTGGAGGGTTCGTCGAAGGCTACACCTTC.

The rearrangement joins TRBV28 to TRBJ2-7; D is unresolved. The CDR3 spans 14 residues. The germline CDR1 and CDR2 sequences are MDHEN and SYDVKM. V was shortened by 3 bases and J by 3 bases, with 12 bases between the two germline ends. The CDR3: CASSFWAKHYEQYF. Here the CDR3 DNA reads TGTGCCAGCAGTTTTTGGGCTAAACACTACGAGCAGTACTTC.

The chain employs TRBV21-1 and TRBJ1-2; the D call of TRBD1 is as the table states it, not checked on the DNA. TRBV21-1 is flagged as a pseudogene. This CDR3 contains 18 residues. The chain's CDR3 is CASSKPSRCSDHNYGYTF. The CDR3 bases are TGTGCCAGCAGCAAACCCTCCCGCTGTTCAGATCATAACTATGGCTACACCTTC.

This clone was recorded once. This chain links TRBV5-1 with TRBJ1-1; D may be TRBD1 (5 bases). The V gene's germline CDR1 is SGHRS and CDR2 YFSETQ. This CDR3 is built from 13 residues. V lost 0 bases and J lost 11, with 14 bases in between. The CDR3 reads CASSLGGVMGAFF. The CDR3 region has the DNA TGCGCCAGCAGCTTGGGGGGGGTGATGGGGGCTTTCTTT.

The rearrangement joins TRBV4-3 to TRBJ1-1; D is uncertain. The V and J ends lost 1 base and 6 bases respectively, with 12 bases between them. In germline, CDR1 is LGHNA, CDR2 YSLEER. This CDR3 has 14 residues. CDR3 loop: CASSQVPGPAEAFF. CDR3 in DNA: TGCGCCAGCAGCCAAGTACCAGGCCCAGCTGAAGCTTTCTTT.

This chain joins TRBV7-9 and TRBJ1-5; 7 bases fit TRBD1. Germline assignment: CDR1 SEHNR and CDR2 FQNEAQ (reference sequence). J was trimmed by 0 bases and V by 5 bases; bases with no gene match: 1. The CDR3 covers 14 residues. DNA of the CDR3: TGTGCCAGCAGCAGGGACAGTAGCAATCAGCCCCAGCATTTT. Its protein is CASSRDSSNQPQHF.

CDR3 sequence (DNA): TGTGCCTGGAGTGTACGGGGCGTACCGTCGGGGGTGTACGAGCAGTACTTC. It encodes CAWSVRGVPSGVYEQYF. The gene calls are TRBV30 and TRBJ2-7, with D maybe TRBD2 (6 bases). The CDR3 length is 17 residues. Germline CDR1 GTSNPN, CDR2 SVGIG (reference sequence). V lost 0 bases, J lost 4 bases, and 22 bases lay in between.

This clone was seen more than once but under ten times. The chain carries TRBV30 and TRBJ2-6, with 10 nucleotides matching TRBD2. The CDR3 loop spans 16 amino acids. V lost 5 bases and J lost 0; bases outside the gene matches: 4. Germline values: CDR1 GTSNPN, CDR2 SVGIG (reference sequence). The CDR3 reads CAWASGGYSGANVLTF. DNA for the CDR3: TGTGCCTGGGCTAGCGGGGGTTACTCTGGGGCCAACGTCCTGACTTTC.

This clone was recorded only once. V gene TRBV6-1 combines with J gene TRBJ1-1; 12 bases fit TRBD1. The germline V gene encodes CDR1 MNHNS and CDR2 SASEGT. Trimming took 6 bases from V and 6 from J; bases not matched to a gene: 8. The CDR3 is made up of 15 amino acids. This CDR3 is CASSKGGQGAPEAFF. CDR3 DNA: TGTGCCAGCAGCAAAGGGGGACAGGGGGCGCCTGAAGCTTTCTTT.

The rearrangement joins TRBV15 to TRBJ1-1; D is perhaps TRBD1 (6 bases). This CDR3 contains 14 residues. V lost 0 bases and J lost 7, with 12 bases in between. From germline, CDR1 is LNHNV and CDR2 YYDKDF (reference sequence). Here the CDR3 DNA reads TGTGCCACCAGCAGAGATTTCCAGGACAGTGAAGCTTTCTTT. Its protein is CATSRDFQDSEAFF. Complete variable domain (other parts from reference TRBV15 and TRBJ1-1): DAMVIQNPRYQVTQFGKPVTLSCSQTLNHNVMYWYQQKSSQAPKLLFHYYDKDFNNEADTPDNFQSRRPNTSFCFLDIRSPGLGDTAMYLCATSRDFQDSEAFFGQGTRLTVV.

This chain uses TRBV27 with TRBJ1-2; TRBD1 agrees at 8 bases. This CDR3 has 13 amino acids. CDR1 and CDR2 from the germline V gene are MNHEY and SMNVEV (reference sequence). Trimming removed 6 bases from V and 8 bases from J; junction bases left unmatched: 8. This chain's CDR3 is CASRLTGGKGYTF. CDR3 DNA: TGTGCCAGCAGACTCACAGGGGGAAAGGGCTACACCTTC.

The CDR3 sequence: CASRLPPAETSLYEQYF. The DNA for the CDR3 is TGTGCCAGCAGACTACCCCCGGCGGAGACTAGCCTCTACGAGCAGTACTTC. This chain connects TRBV28 to TRBJ2-7, with 7 bases lining up with TRBD2. V gave up 6 bases and J gave up 3 bases; unmatched junction bases: 17. This CDR3 is 17 amino acids long. Per germline, CDR1 MDHEN and CDR2 SYDVKM.

The genes are TRBV6-6 and TRBJ1-1; possible D gene TRBD1, 6 bases. Trimming removed 4 bases from V and 5 bases from J, with 11 bases in between. CDR1 and CDR2 (germline): MNHNY, SVGAGI (reference sequence). The CDR3 runs 13 residues. The CDR3 sequence is CASSSPGATEAFF. As DNA, the CDR3 is TGTGCCAGCAGTTCCCCAGGGGCGACTGAAGCTTTCTTT.

The chain carries TRBV28 and TRBJ1-5, with a weak D call TRBD1 (5 bases). This CDR3 region has 15 residues. V was pared by 4 bases and J by 3 bases, with 13 bases between. Per germline, CDR1 MDHEN and CDR2 SYDVKM. CDR3 sequence reads: CASSSAGGDNQPQHF. The CDR3 bases are TGTGCCAGCAGTTCTGCCGGAGGGGACAATCAGCCCCAGCATTTT.

This clone was observed a single time. The CDR3 is CASGGARNEQFF. In DNA, the CDR3 is TGTGCCAGCGGGGGGGCCCGGAATGAGCAGTTCTTC. J is TRBJ2-1 and V is TRBV2, with D possibly TRBD2 on 7 matching bases. CDR1 is SNHLY and CDR2 is FYNNEI in the germline V gene. The CDR3 sequence is 12 residues long. V gave up 8 bases and J gave up 7 bases, with 12 bases separating them.

The CDR3 loop reads CASSPTRQGRNIQYF. The DNA of the CDR3 is TGTGCCAGCTCACCAACCCGACAGGGTAGGAACATTCAGTACTTC. The V call is TRBV18, the J call TRBJ2-4, with 7 nucleotides matching TRBD1. This CDR3 is 15 amino acids long. Germline values: CDR1 KGHSH, CDR2 LQKENI. Trimming removed 2 bases from V and 7 bases from J; junction bases left unmatched: 8.

This rearrangement joins TRBV2 to TRBJ2-5; 13 bases line up with TRBD2. CDR1 is SNHLY, CDR2 FYNNEI, per germline. This CDR3 region has 15 residues. V shed 5 bases, J shed 5 bases, and the junction held 5 bases outside the gene matches. CDR3 sequence (DNA): TGTGCCAGCAGTACTAGCGGGGGGGCCTGGGAGACCCAGTACTTC. Residues: CASSTSGGAWETQYF.

This sequence joins TRBV7-8 and TRBJ1-5, with TRBD1 matching 7 bases. This CDR3 comprises 17 residues. CDR1 and CDR2 (germline): SGHVS, FQNEAQ. V lost 1 base to trimming and J lost 4 bases; unmatched junction nucleotides: 10. The CDR3 sequence: CASSLVFGTGVNQPQHF. CDR3 nucleotide sequence: TGTGCCAGCAGCTTAGTATTTGGCACAGGGGTTAATCAGCCCCAGCATTTT.

V is TRBV11-2 and J is TRBJ2-3; TRBD1 is a possible D gene (6 bases). V was trimmed by 3 bases and J by 5 bases, leaving 15 bases between them. Germline assignment: CDR1 SGHAT and CDR2 FQNNGV. This CDR3 spans 15 amino acids. The CDR3 DNA is TGTGCCAGCAGCTTTCTTGGGGGCTCCGGAGATACGCAGTATTTT. Translated, it gives CASSFLGGSGDTQYF.

This clone is a singleton in its sample. The rearrangement links TRBV10-3 to TRBJ1-1; perhaps TRBD1 as D (5 bases). The V and J ends lost 6 bases and 7 bases respectively, with 18 bases between them. Germline CDR1 ENHRY, CDR2 SYGVKD. The CDR3 is 14 amino acids. The CDR3 here is CAISGGPGVGEAFF. DNA for the CDR3: TGTGCCATCAGCGGGGGACCCGGAGTGGGTGAAGCTTTCTTT.

The genes are TRBV5-6 and TRBJ2-7; 8 bases fit TRBD2. The J segment lost 1 base and the V segment lost 3 bases, leaving 3 bases of the junction unmatched. Germline V gene data show CDR1 as SGHDT and CDR2 as YYEEEE. The CDR3 is made up of 14 amino acids. CDR3 DNA: TGTGCCAGCAGCTGGCGACTAGCGTCCTACGAGCAGTACTTC. It codes for CASSWRLASYEQYF. Looking up the rest from reference TRBV5-6 and TRBJ2-7 gives the full variable domain: DAGVTQSPTHLIKTRGQQVTLRCSPKSGHDTVSWYQQALGQGPQFIFQYYEEEERQRGNFPDRFSGHQFPNYSSELNVNALLLGDSALYLCASSWRLASYEQYFGPGTRLTVT.

This sequence joins TRBV6-5 and TRBJ2-7, with 9 bases lining up with TRBD1. Per germline, CDR1 MNHEY and CDR2 SVGAGI. The V segment lost 5 bases and the J segment 2 bases; nucleotides outside the gene matches: 10. This CDR3 has 16 amino acids. The CDR3 loop reads CASSHYPDRGTYEQYF. The CDR3, as DNA: TGTGCCAGCAGTCACTATCCGGACAGGGGCACCTACGAGCAGTACTTC.

This clone showed up just a few times. The chain employs TRBV4-2 and TRBJ1-2; D is perhaps TRBD1 (6 bases). CDR3 length equals 14 residues. Per the germline V gene, CDR1 is LGHNA and CDR2 is YNFKEQ. Between the trimmed V and J ends, which lost 1 base and 5 bases, there was a span of 11 bases. CDR3 amino acids: CASSQGTAIYGYTF. The CDR3 DNA is TGTGCCAGCAGCCAAGGGACAGCGATATATGGCTACACCTTC.